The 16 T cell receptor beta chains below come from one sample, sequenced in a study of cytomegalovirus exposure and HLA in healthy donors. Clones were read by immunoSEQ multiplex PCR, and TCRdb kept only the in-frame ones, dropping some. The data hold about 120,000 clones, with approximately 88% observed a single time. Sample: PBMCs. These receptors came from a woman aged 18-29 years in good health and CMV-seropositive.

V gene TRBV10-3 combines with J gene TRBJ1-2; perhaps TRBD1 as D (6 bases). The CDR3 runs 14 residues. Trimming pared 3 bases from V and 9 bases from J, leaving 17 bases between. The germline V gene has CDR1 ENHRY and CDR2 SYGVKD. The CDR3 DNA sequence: TGTGCCATCAGTGACACGGCAGGGGTAAGGAGCTACACCTTC. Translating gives CAISDTAGVRSYTF.

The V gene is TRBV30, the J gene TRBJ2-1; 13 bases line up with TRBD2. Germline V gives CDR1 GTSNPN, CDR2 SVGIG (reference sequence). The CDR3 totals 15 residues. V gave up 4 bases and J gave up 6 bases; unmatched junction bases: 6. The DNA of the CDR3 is TGTGCCTGGACCTTCGGACTAGCGGGAGTCAATGAGCAGTTCTTC. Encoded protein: CAWTFGLAGVNEQFF.

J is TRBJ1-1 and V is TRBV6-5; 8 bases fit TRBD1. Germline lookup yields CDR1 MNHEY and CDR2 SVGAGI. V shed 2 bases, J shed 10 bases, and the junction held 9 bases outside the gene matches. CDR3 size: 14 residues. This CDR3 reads CASSYSGQGATAFF. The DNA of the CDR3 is TGTGCCAGCAGTTACAGCGGGCAGGGGGCTACAGCTTTCTTT.

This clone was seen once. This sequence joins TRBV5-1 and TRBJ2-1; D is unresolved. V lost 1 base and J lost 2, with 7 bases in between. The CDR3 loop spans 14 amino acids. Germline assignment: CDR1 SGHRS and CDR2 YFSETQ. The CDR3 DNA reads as TGCGCCAGCAGCTTGTTGGCGGCCTACAATGAGCAGTTCTTC. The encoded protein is CASSLLAAYNEQFF.

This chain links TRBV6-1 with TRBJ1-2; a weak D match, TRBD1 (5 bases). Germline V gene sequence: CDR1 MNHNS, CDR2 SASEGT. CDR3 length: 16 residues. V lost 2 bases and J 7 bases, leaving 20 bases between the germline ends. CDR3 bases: TGTGCCAGCAGTGAATGGGGTGAGGGACTTGGTTCTGGCTACACCTTC. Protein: CASSEWGEGLGSGYTF.

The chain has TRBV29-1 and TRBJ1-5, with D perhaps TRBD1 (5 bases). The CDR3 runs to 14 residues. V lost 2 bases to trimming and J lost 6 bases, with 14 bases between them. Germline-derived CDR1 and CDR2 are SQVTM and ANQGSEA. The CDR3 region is CSVERIRVCQPQHF. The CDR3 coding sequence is TGCAGCGTTGAACGTATCAGGGTTTGTCAGCCCCAGCATTTT.

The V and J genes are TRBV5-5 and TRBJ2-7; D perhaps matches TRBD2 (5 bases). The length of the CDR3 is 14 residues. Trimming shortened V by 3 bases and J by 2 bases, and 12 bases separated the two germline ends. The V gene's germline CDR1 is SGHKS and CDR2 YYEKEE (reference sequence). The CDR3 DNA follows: TGTGCCAGCAGCTGGAGGAGTTCAACCTACGAGCAGTACTTC. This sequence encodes CASSWRSSTYEQYF.

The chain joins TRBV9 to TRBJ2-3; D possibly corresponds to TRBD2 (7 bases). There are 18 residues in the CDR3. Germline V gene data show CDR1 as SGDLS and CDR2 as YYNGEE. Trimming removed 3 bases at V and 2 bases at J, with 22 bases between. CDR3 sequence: CASSDPIGRGRATDTQYF. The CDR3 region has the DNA TGTGCCAGCAGCGACCCGATCGGTAGGGGGAGGGCCACAGATACGCAGTATTTT.

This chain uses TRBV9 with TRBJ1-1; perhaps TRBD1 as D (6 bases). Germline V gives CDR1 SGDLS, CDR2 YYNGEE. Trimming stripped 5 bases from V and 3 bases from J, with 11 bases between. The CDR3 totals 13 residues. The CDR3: CASSAGVDTEAFF. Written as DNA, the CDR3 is TGTGCCAGCAGTGCAGGGGTGGACACTGAAGCTTTCTTT.

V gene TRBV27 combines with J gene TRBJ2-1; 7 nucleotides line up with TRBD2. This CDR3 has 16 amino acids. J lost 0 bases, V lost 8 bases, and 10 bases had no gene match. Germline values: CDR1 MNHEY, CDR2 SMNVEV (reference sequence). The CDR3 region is CASQRDYRSSYNEQFF. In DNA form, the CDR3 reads TGTGCCAGCCAGCGGGATTACCGTAGCTCCTACAATGAGCAGTTCTTC.

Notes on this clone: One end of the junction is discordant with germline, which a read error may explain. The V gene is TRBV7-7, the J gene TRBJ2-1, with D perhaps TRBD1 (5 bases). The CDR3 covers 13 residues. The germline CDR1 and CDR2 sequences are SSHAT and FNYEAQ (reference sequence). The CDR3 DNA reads TGTGCTAGCAGCTCAGGGTTCAGTAATGAGCAGTTCTTC. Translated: CASSSGFSNEQFF.

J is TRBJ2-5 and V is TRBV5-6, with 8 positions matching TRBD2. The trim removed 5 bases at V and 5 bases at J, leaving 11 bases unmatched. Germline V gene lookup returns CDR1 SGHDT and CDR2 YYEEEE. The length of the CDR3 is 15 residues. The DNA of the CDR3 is TGTGCCAGCAGTGGGTCGGGGGGGCCCGTGGAGACCCAGTACTTC. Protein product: CASSGSGGPVETQYF.

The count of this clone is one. CDR3 in amino acids: CASSPTGVSYNEQFF. CDR3 nucleotides: TGTGCCAGCAGCCCCACAGGGGTATCCTACAATGAGCAGTTCTTC. The J gene is TRBJ2-1, the V gene TRBV6-5; TRBD1 aligns across 7 bases. Unmatched junction bases numbered 6, after V lost 6 bases and J lost 1 base. The CDR3 runs 15 residues. CDR1 and CDR2 from the germline V gene are MNHEY and SVGAGI.

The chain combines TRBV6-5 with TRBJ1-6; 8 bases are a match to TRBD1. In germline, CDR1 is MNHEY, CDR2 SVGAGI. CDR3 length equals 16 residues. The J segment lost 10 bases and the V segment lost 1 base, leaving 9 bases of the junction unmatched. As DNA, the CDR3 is TGTGCCAGCAGTTACTTTCGGACAGGGAGGGACTCACCCCTCCACTTT. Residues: CASSYFRTGRDSPLHF.

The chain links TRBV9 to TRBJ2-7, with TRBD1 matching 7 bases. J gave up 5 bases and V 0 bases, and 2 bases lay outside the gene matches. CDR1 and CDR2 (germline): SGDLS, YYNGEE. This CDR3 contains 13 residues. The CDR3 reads CASSVGRGNEQYF. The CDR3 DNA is TGTGCCAGCAGCGTAGGCAGGGGGAACGAGCAGTACTTC.

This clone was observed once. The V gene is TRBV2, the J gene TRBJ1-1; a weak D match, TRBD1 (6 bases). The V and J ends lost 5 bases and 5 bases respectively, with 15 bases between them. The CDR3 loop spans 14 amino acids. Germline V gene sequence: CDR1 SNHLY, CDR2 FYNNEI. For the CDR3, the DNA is TGTGCCAGCAGTTACAGGGTCGTTCCAACTGAAGCTTTCTTT. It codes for CASSYRVVPTEAFF.